These 7 T cell receptor beta chains came from one sample sequenced in a study of blood T cell repertoires in COVID-19. Here immunoSEQ multiplex PCR was the method, and the copy in TCRdb shows in-frame clones only, minus some. The sample has some 20,000 clones, more than 80% seen once; the top ten hold 12%. Material: peripheral blood. The receptors here all came from a woman of 80 years or more with active or convalescent COVID-19.

The V gene is TRBV10-2, the J gene TRBJ2-3; 11 positions match TRBD2. The CDR3 length is 15 residues. In germline, CDR1 is WSHSY, CDR2 SAAADI. The V gene end was trimmed by 6 bases and the J gene end by 2 bases; junction bases not matched to a gene: 4. CDR3 in DNA: TGCGCCAGCAGGCCTAGCGGGGGGACCACAGATACGCAGTATTTT. Protein: CASRPSGGTTDTQYF.

The chain is built from TRBV6-6 and TRBJ2-7, with 7 bases lining up with TRBD1. This CDR3 is built from 14 residues. CDR1 and CDR2 (germline): MNHNY, SVGAGI (reference sequence). The V gene end was trimmed by 4 bases and the J gene end by 5 bases; junction bases not matched to a gene: 8. The CDR3 nucleotides read TGTGCCAGCAGTTCGTGGACAGGTTGGAACGAGCAGTACTTC. Residues: CASSSWTGWNEQYF.

The rearrangement joins TRBV10-2 to TRBJ1-1; D is unclear. From germline, CDR1 is WSHSY and CDR2 SAAADI. Trimming removed 0 bases from V and 4 bases from J, with 9 bases in between. The CDR3 is made up of 14 amino acids. The CDR3 bases are TGCGCCAGCAGTGAGTCTCTTGGGAGCACTGAAGCTTTCTTT. It yields the protein CASSESLGSTEAFF.

The rearrangement links TRBV7-2 to TRBJ2-1; D gene ambiguous. V was shortened by 0 bases and J by 2 bases, with 5 bases between the two germline ends. Germline lookup yields CDR1 SGHTA and CDR2 FQGNSA. This CDR3 has 14 residues. This CDR3 reads CASSLASTYNEQFF. The CDR3 nucleotides read TGTGCCAGCAGCTTAGCAAGCACCTACAATGAGCAGTTCTTC.

The V and J genes are TRBV10-3 and TRBJ1-6, with 9 bases identical to TRBD1. The CDR3 extends over 15 amino acids. Germline assignment: CDR1 ENHRY and CDR2 SYGVKD. The J segment lost 7 bases and the V segment lost 2 bases, leaving 3 bases of the junction unmatched. This chain's CDR3 is CAISEIGQGNSPLHF. CDR3 DNA: TGTGCCATCAGTGAGATAGGACAGGGGAATTCACCCCTCCACTTT.

CDR3 DNA sequence: TGTGCCAGCAGCTGGGAGGGGAGCTCTGGAAACACCATATATTTT. This sequence encodes CASSWEGSSGNTIYF. The chain couples TRBV5-6 to TRBJ1-3; weak D call: TRBD1 (5 bases). The CDR3 is 15 residues long. Germline values: CDR1 SGHDT, CDR2 YYEEEE. The V and J ends lost 3 bases and 0 bases respectively, with 10 bases between them.

The table lists this clone with a count of one. The chain links TRBV19 to TRBJ2-2; weak D call: TRBD1 (5 bases). V was shortened by 3 bases and J by 7 bases, with 15 bases between the two germline ends. The germline V gene encodes CDR1 LNHDA and CDR2 SQIVND (reference sequence). The CDR3 is 15 residues long. The CDR3 region has the DNA TGTGCCAGTAGTATCGGCAGGGTGGGAAACGGGGAGCTGTTTTTT. Its protein is CASSIGRVGNGELFF. Based on the CDR3 plus reference TRBV19 and TRBJ2-2, the full variable domain is DGGITQSPKYLFRKEGQNVTLSCEQNLNHDAMYWYRQDPGQGLRLIYYSQIVNDFQKGDIAEGYSVSREKKESFPLTVTSAQKNPTAFYLCASSIGRVGNGELFFGEGSRLTVL.